Listed here are 21 T cell receptor beta chains from one sample, sequenced in a study of blood T cell repertoires in COVID-19. Method: immunoSEQ multiplex PCR; TCRdb's copy keeps in-frame clones and lacks some. The sample comprises about 250,000 clones, 70% to 90% of which are singletons, and over 1.2% rests with the top ten. The material sequenced was peripheral blood. Receptors were obtained from an elderly man with acute or convalescent COVID-19.

The CDR3, as DNA: TGTGCCAGCAGTTTCTATCAGGGGGCAGGAAACTATGGCTACACCTTC. Its protein is CASSFYQGAGNYGYTF. The chain has TRBV5-8 and TRBJ1-2, with 8 positions matching TRBD1. The CDR3 has 16 amino acids. V trimming: 5 bases; J trimming: 2 bases; junction bases outside the gene matches: 11. CDR1 and CDR2 from the germline V gene are SGHTS and YDEGEE. Complete variable domain (other parts from reference TRBV5-8 and TRBJ1-2): EAGVTQSPTHLIKTRGQQATLRCSPISGHTSVYWYQQALGLGLQFLLWYDEGEERNRGNFPPRFSGRQFPNYSSELNVNALELEDSALYLCASSFYQGAGNYGYTFGSGTRLTVV.

This clone was recorded only once. This sequence joins TRBV14 and TRBJ2-2; 7 bases fit TRBD1. Germline lookup yields CDR1 SGHDN and CDR2 FVKESK. The CDR3 is made up of 13 amino acids. Unmatched junction bases numbered 3, after V lost 4 bases and J lost 7 bases. CDR3 coding DNA: TGTGCCAGCAGCCCCGGGACAGTCGGGGAGCTGTTTTTT. Translating gives CASSPGTVGELFF.

About this clone: This same CDR3 is encoded by further DNA sequences in the sample. The CDR3 spells CASSRTGELFF. In DNA form, the CDR3 reads TGTGCCAGCAGTCGGACCGGGGAGCTGTTTTTT. V gene TRBV12-3 or TRBV12-4 combines with J gene TRBJ2-2; D gene unclear. Trimming pared 5 bases from V and 5 bases from J, leaving 3 bases between. The CDR3 has 11 amino acids.

The chain is built from TRBV7-2 and TRBJ2-7; TRBD1 is a possible D gene (6 bases). Trimming took 5 bases from V and 8 from J, leaving 22 bases between them. The CDR3 contains 15 residues. Germline CDR1 is SGHTA and CDR2 is FQGNSA. The CDR3 nucleotides read TGTGCCAGCAGCGAGATCGAGGGGGTGCCAAGCCAGCAGTACTTC. Its protein is CASSEIEGVPSQQYF.

The genes are TRBV4-1 and TRBJ1-6; 8 bases align to TRBD1. The germline V gene has CDR1 MGHRA and CDR2 YSYEKL. The junction had 12 bases not matched to a gene; V was cut back by 4 bases and J by 7 bases. This CDR3 comprises 17 residues. CDR3 residues: CASSLNTAGQGNSPLHF. CDR3 nucleotide sequence: TGCGCCAGCAGCCTTAACACCGCTGGACAGGGAAATTCACCCCTCCACTTT.

The chain couples TRBV19 to TRBJ2-2; possibly TRBD1 for D (7 bases). CDR1 is LNHDA, CDR2 SQIVND, per germline (reference sequence). The V and J ends lost 5 bases and 1 base respectively, with 11 bases between them. The CDR3 totals 15 residues. CDR3 amino acids: CASSGRDRNTGELFF. The CDR3 DNA reads TGTGCCAGTAGTGGGCGGGACAGGAACACCGGGGAGCTGTTTTTT.

The chain couples TRBV28 to TRBJ1-6, with D perhaps matching TRBD1 (6 bases). The V end was cut by 7 bases, the J end by 4 bases, with 11 bases between. Germline assignment: CDR1 MDHEN and CDR2 SYDVKM. The CDR3 spans 14 residues. CDR3 in amino acids: CASTLDRYNSPLHF. CDR3 DNA: TGTGCCAGCACCCTGGACAGATATAATTCACCCCTCCACTTT.

Note on this clone: The same CDR3 is also encoded by other DNA sequences in this sample. This chain connects TRBV19 to TRBJ1-5; 8 bases agree with TRBD1. The CDR3 totals 14 residues. The germline V gene encodes CDR1 LNHDA and CDR2 SQIVND (reference sequence). V shed 9 bases and J 4 bases; nucleotides not matched to a gene: 8. The CDR3 loop reads CASSGQGGNQPQHF. The CDR3, as DNA: TGTGCCAGCAGCGGACAGGGAGGGAATCAGCCCCAGCATTTT.

The chain uses TRBV24-1 and TRBJ2-5; D perhaps matches TRBD2 (6 bases). Germline CDR1 and CDR2: KGHDR and SFDVKD. The CDR3 runs 13 residues. V was pared by 6 bases and J by 3 bases, with 10 bases between. For the CDR3, the DNA is TGTGCCACCAGTTTGGGGGGTAAAGAGACCCAGTACTTC. The encoded protein is CATSLGGKETQYF.

This clone was counted between two and nine times. The chain links TRBV3-1 (or the pseudogene TRBV3-2) to TRBJ1-5; 7 bases map to TRBD1. The CDR3 totals 14 residues. V lost 2 bases to trimming and J lost 6 bases; unmatched junction nucleotides: 4. Germline CDR1 is LGHDT and CDR2 is YNNKEL (reference sequence). The CDR3, as DNA: TGTGCCAGCAGCCAACGGCAGGGGGGTCAGCCCCAGCATTTT. Its protein is CASSQRQGGQPQHF.

As for this clone: Other DNA sequences of this sample code for an identical CDR3. The chain's CDR3 is CASSITTAYEQYF. In DNA form, the CDR3 reads TGTGCCAGTAGTATCACGACAGCCTACGAGCAGTACTTC. This sequence joins TRBV19 and TRBJ2-7; tentatively, D is TRBD1 (5 bases). CDR1 is LNHDA, CDR2 SQIVND, per germline (reference sequence). The CDR3 covers 13 residues. V was pared by 3 bases and J by 2 bases, with 8 bases between.

The gene calls are TRBV7-6 and TRBJ1-3; D is uncertain. The CDR3 extends over 15 amino acids. Germline V gene sequence: CDR1 SGHVS, CDR2 FNYEAQ. V was cut by 6 bases and J by 0 bases, with 12 bases left in between. For the CDR3, the DNA is TGTGCCAGCAGAGCCACAACTAGCTCTGGAAACACCATATATTTT. Its protein is CASRATTSSGNTIYF.

The V call is TRBV28, the J call TRBJ1-1, with D unresolved. Germline V gene lookup returns CDR1 MDHEN and CDR2 SYDVKM. The CDR3 spans 14 residues. Trimming took 2 bases from V and 3 from J, leaving 10 bases between them. Here the CDR3 reads CASSLPGRHTEAFF. CDR3 DNA sequence: TGTGCCAGCAGTTTACCGGGGAGGCACACTGAAGCTTTCTTT.

This rearrangement joins TRBV3-1 (or the pseudogene TRBV3-2) to TRBJ2-5; 8 positions match TRBD2. J gave up 0 bases and V 4 bases, and 10 bases lay outside the gene matches. The length of the CDR3 is 17 residues. Germline V gives CDR1 LGHDT, CDR2 YNNKEL (reference sequence). The CDR3 sequence: CASSPAYVREDQETQYF. Here the CDR3 DNA reads TGTGCCAGCAGCCCCGCCTATGTGCGGGAGGACCAAGAGACCCAGTACTTC.

This chain connects TRBV7-2 to TRBJ2-1, with a tentative D call TRBD1 (5 bases). This CDR3 has 14 amino acids. The V and J ends lost 5 bases and 4 bases respectively, with 12 bases between them. CDR1 and CDR2 (germline): SGHTA, FQGNSA. The CDR3 DNA reads as TGTGCCAGCAGCGCACGGACACCTTACAATGAGCAGTTCTTC. Residues: CASSARTPYNEQFF. The full variable domain, in which reference TRBV7-2 and TRBJ2-1 provide the parts outside the CDR3, is GAGVSQSPSNKVTEKGKDVELRCDPISGHTALYWYRQSLGQGLEFLIYFQGNSAPDKSGLPSDRFSAERTGGSVSTLTIQRTQQEDSAVYLCASSARTPYNEQFFGPGTRLTVL.

This rearrangement joins TRBV5-5 to TRBJ2-7, with TRBD2 identical over 13 bases. Per germline, CDR1 SGHKS and CDR2 YYEKEE (reference sequence). V trimming: 4 bases; J trimming: 4 bases; junction bases outside the gene matches: 2. This CDR3 is 14 amino acids long. The CDR3 spells CASSGTSGAYEQYF. CDR3 DNA: TGTGCCAGCAGCGGGACTAGCGGGGCGTACGAGCAGTACTTC. Using reference TRBV5-5 and TRBJ2-7 for the parts outside the CDR3, the full variable domain is DAGVTQSPTHLIKTRGQQVTLRCSPISGHKSVSWYQQVLGQGPQFIFQYYEKEERGRGNFPDRFSARQFPNYSSELNVNALLLGDSALYLCASSGTSGAYEQYFGPGTRLTVT.

The rearrangement joins TRBV3-1 (or the pseudogene TRBV3-2) to TRBJ1-5; no clear D. Germline lookup yields CDR1 LGHDT and CDR2 YNNKEL (reference sequence). Trimming took off 4 bases at V and 1 base at J, with 8 bases between the two ends. The CDR3 totals 14 residues. The CDR3 spells CASSLGSSNQPQHF. The DNA for the CDR3 is TGTGCCAGCAGCCTCGGGTCGAGCAATCAGCCCCAGCATTTT.

In nucleotides, the CDR3 is TGTGCCAGCAGCTCGGACAGAGACGAGACCCAGTACTTC. Translating it yields CASSSDRDETQYF. The chain uses TRBV7-7 and TRBJ2-5, with D possibly being TRBD1 (6 bases). Per germline, CDR1 SSHAT and CDR2 FNYEAQ (reference sequence). CDR3 length equals 13 residues. V was clipped by 4 bases and J by 5 bases, with 11 bases between them.

The V and J genes are TRBV3-1 (or the pseudogene TRBV3-2) and TRBJ1-2, with a tentative D call TRBD1 (6 bases). The CDR3 is made up of 15 amino acids. Germline assignment: CDR1 LGHDT and CDR2 YNNKEL (reference sequence). Trimming removed 0 bases at V and 0 bases at J, with 8 bases between. The CDR3: CASSQDWGPNYGYTF. In DNA, the CDR3 is TGTGCCAGCAGCCAAGATTGGGGGCCTAACTATGGCTACACCTTC.

The chain is built from TRBV28 and TRBJ1-1, with D perhaps matching TRBD1 (6 bases). V was clipped by 7 bases and J by 3 bases, with 12 bases between them. The CDR3 extends over 13 amino acids. CDR1 and CDR2 (germline): MDHEN, SYDVKM. CDR3 region: CASIRGGDTEAFF. The CDR3 nucleotides read TGTGCCAGCATCCGGGGGGGCGACACTGAAGCTTTCTTT.

This chain connects TRBV14 to TRBJ2-1; D unclear. Trimming cost V 1 base and J 6 bases, with 10 bases left between them. CDR1 SGHDN and CDR2 FVKESK come from the germline V gene. The CDR3 loop spans 14 amino acids. The CDR3 loop reads CASSQAERRNEQFF. CDR3 bases: TGTGCCAGCAGCCAAGCCGAGCGCCGCAATGAGCAGTTCTTC.